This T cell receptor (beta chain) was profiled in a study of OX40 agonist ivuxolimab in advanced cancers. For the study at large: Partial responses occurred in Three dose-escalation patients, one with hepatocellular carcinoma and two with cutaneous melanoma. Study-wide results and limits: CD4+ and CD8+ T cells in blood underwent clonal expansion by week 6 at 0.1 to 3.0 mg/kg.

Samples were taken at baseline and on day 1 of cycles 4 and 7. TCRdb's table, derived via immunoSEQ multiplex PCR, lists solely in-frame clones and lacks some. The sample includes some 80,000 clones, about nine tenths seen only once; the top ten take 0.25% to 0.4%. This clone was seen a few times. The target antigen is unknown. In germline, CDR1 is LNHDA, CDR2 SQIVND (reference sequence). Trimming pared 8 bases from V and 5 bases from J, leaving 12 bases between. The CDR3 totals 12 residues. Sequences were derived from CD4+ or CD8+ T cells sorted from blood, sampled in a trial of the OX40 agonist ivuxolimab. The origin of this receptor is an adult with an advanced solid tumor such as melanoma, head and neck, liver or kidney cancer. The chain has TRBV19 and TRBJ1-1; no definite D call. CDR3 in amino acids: CASGLGRTEAFF. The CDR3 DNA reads TGTGCCAGTGGGTTGGGGAGAACTGAAGCTTTCTTT.